These 5 T cell receptor beta chains share one sample of origin, sequenced in a study of blood T cell repertoires in COVID-19. Profiling relied on immunoSEQ multiplex PCR, and the TCRdb table lists in-frame clones only, not all of them. The profile shows about 220,000 clones, about 85% of them singletons. Specimen: peripheral blood. Receptors were obtained from a man aged 25 to 40 with active or convalescent COVID-19.

V is TRBV28 and J is TRBJ1-1; D is possibly TRBD1 (6 bases). Germline loops: CDR1 MDHEN, CDR2 SYDVKM. The length of the CDR3 is 18 residues. V was pared by 8 bases and J by 0 bases, with 25 bases between. CDR3 sequence: CASFTMGGRIGMNTEAFF. The CDR3 DNA reads as TGTGCCAGCTTCACCATGGGGGGGCGCATAGGGATGAACACTGAAGCTTTCTTT.

This clone showed up just once. This chain joins TRBV6-4 and TRBJ2-1, with 12 bases that match TRBD2. V lost 3 bases, J lost 6 bases, and 0 bases stayed unmatched. Germline CDR1 reads MRHNA; CDR2 reads SNTAGT. CDR3 length: 14 amino acids. The CDR3 coding sequence is TGTGCCAGCAGTGAGACTAGCGGGGGCAATGAGCAGTTCTTC. It encodes CASSETSGGNEQFF.

V gene TRBV25-1 combines with J gene TRBJ1-1; TRBD1 might be the D (6 bases). V was shortened by 2 bases and J by 1 base, with 14 bases between the two germline ends. Germline-derived CDR1 and CDR2 are MGHDK and SYGVNS. This CDR3 spans 16 amino acids. The CDR3 spells CASSEPPAGANTEAFF. The CDR3 bases are TGTGCCAGCAGTGAACCCCCGGCAGGGGCGAACACTGAAGCTTTCTTT. Full variable domain (rest looked up from reference TRBV25-1 and TRBJ1-1): EADIYQTPRYLVIGTGKKITLECSQTMGHDKMYWYQQDPGMELHLIHYSYGVNSTEKGDLSSESTVSRIRTEHFPLTLESARPSHTSQYLCASSEPPAGANTEAFFGQGTRLTVV.

The chain is built from TRBV7-8 and TRBJ2-7; 8 nucleotides line up with TRBD1. This CDR3 has 15 residues. The V segment lost 0 bases and the J segment 10 bases; nucleotides outside the gene matches: 11. Germline assignment: CDR1 SGHVS and CDR2 FQNEAQ. CDR3 region: CASSLAGQGPSDQYF. CDR3 sequence (DNA): TGTGCCAGCAGCTTAGCCGGACAGGGCCCGAGCGACCAGTACTTC.

This clone was picked up a small number of times. J is TRBJ2-4 and V is TRBV4-1; TRBD2 might be the D (5 bases). Germline values: CDR1 MGHRA, CDR2 YSYEKL. Trimming left V 1 base short and J 5 bases short, with 21 bases between. The CDR3 loop spans 18 amino acids. CDR3 bases: TGCGCCAGCAGCCAAGGACCTCTGGAACTCCAGAGGGAAAACATTCAGTACTTC. Amino acids: CASSQGPLELQRENIQYF.